A single sample gave rise to the 30 T cell receptor beta chains below, sequenced in a study of blood T cell repertoires in COVID-19. Using immunoSEQ multiplex PCR, the repertoire was profiled, and TCRdb retains in-frame clones only, with some absent. Of around 190,000 clones listed, 88% were seen once; the top ten hold around 1.6%. The sample taken for sequencing was peripheral blood. These receptors were taken from a man between 18 and 35 years old with active or convalescent COVID-19.

This clone was observed a few times. V is TRBV27 and J is TRBJ2-1; weak D call: TRBD2 (5 bases). Trimming pared 3 bases from V and 4 bases from J, leaving 13 bases between. The germline gives CDR1 MNHEY, CDR2 SMNVEV (reference sequence). The CDR3 has 15 residues. CDR3 in DNA: TGTGCCAGCAGTTTGGGAGTCCCTAGATACAATGAGCAGTTCTTC. Amino acid sequence: CASSLGVPRYNEQFF.

V gene TRBV5-4 combines with J gene TRBJ2-7; D possibly corresponds to TRBD1 (6 bases). CDR1 and CDR2 from the germline V gene are SGHNT and YYREEE (reference sequence). This CDR3 has 15 residues. The V gene lost 4 bases and the J gene lost 2 bases, with 16 bases spanning the gap. CDR3 sequence: CASSGQQGSAYEQYF. The CDR3 bases are TGTGCCAGCAGCGGACAACAGGGAAGCGCCTACGAGCAGTACTTC.

This chain links TRBV19 with TRBJ1-2, with TRBD1 matching 8 bases. The CDR3 covers 15 residues. Looked up from germline, CDR1 is LNHDA and CDR2 is SQIVND (reference sequence). V shed 3 bases and J 5 bases; nucleotides not matched to a gene: 8. The CDR3 spells CASSIRDRRSYGYTF. CDR3 sequence (DNA): TGTGCCAGTAGTATTCGGGACAGGAGATCTTATGGCTACACCTTC.

Comment on this clone: It may be a read error: a sequence one base away is much more abundant. This rearrangement joins TRBV6-5 to TRBJ1-2; 8 nucleotides align to TRBD1. After removal of 4 bases from V and 8 bases from J, the junction contained 0 bases not matched to a gene. Germline lookup yields CDR1 MNHEY and CDR2 SVGAGI. This CDR3 comprises 11 residues. The DNA of the CDR3 is TGTGCCAGCAGTTCAGGGGGCGGCTACACCTTC. The encoded protein is CASSSGGGYTF.

This chain connects TRBV4-2 to TRBJ2-1; 16 nucleotides agree with TRBD2. CDR1 LGHNA and CDR2 YNFKEQ come from the germline V gene. After removal of 0 bases from V and 8 bases from J, the junction contained 4 bases not matched to a gene. The CDR3 covers 17 residues. CDR3 bases: TGTGCCAGCAGCCAAGAGCCGGGACTAGCGGGAGGGGATGAGCAGTTCTTC. Encoded protein: CASSQEPGLAGGDEQFF.

The rearrangement joins TRBV2 to TRBJ2-4, with D tentatively TRBD2 (6 bases). Trimming left V 5 bases short and J 2 bases short, with 10 bases between. Germline V gene lookup returns CDR1 SNHLY and CDR2 FYNNEI. This CDR3 has 14 residues. The CDR3 here is CASSPSDPKNIQYF. In DNA form, the CDR3 reads TGTGCCAGCAGTCCTAGCGACCCCAAAAACATTCAGTACTTC.

The gene calls are TRBV6-5 and TRBJ1-2, with D uncertain. This CDR3 has 13 residues. Germline V gives CDR1 MNHEY, CDR2 SVGAGI. With 8 bases removed from V and 4 bases from J, the gap between germline ends came to 14 bases. This chain's CDR3 is CASSLSNLYGYTF. CDR3 coding DNA: TGTGCCAGCTCGCTCAGTAATCTCTATGGCTACACCTTC.

The chain has TRBV19 and TRBJ1-4; 7 bases fit TRBD1. With 5 bases clipped from V and 7 bases from J, the junction kept 10 bases outside the gene matches. The CDR3 length is 15 residues. From germline, CDR1 is LNHDA and CDR2 SQIVND (reference sequence). The CDR3: CASSSTGERGEKLFF. DNA of the CDR3: TGTGCCAGTAGTTCCACAGGGGAAAGAGGTGAAAAACTGTTTTTT.

The chain combines TRBV3-1 (or the pseudogene TRBV3-2) with TRBJ1-1; unclear D gene. CDR3 length: 15 residues. Trimming removed 8 bases from V and 5 bases from J, with 21 bases in between. The germline gives CDR1 LGHDT, CDR2 YNNKEL (reference sequence). CDR3 region: CASSPPAGRRTEAFF. The CDR3 coding sequence is TGTGCCAGCTCACCCCCAGCAGGCAGAAGGACTGAAGCTTTCTTT.

The rearrangement uses TRBV5-1 and TRBJ2-7, with 9 bases identical to TRBD1. The CDR3 is 14 amino acids. The ends lost 4 bases at V and 3 bases at J; junction bases unmatched: 5. Looked up from germline, CDR1 is SGHRS and CDR2 is YFSETQ. The CDR3 spells CASSKDRGIYEQYF. The CDR3 nucleotides read TGCGCCAGCAGCAAGGACAGGGGAATCTACGAGCAGTACTTC.

The chain carries TRBV6-4 and TRBJ1-5; unclear D gene. Germline CDR1 reads MRHNA; CDR2 reads SNTAGT. V was clipped by 6 bases and J by 5 bases, with 2 bases between them. The CDR3 totals 10 residues. The CDR3: CASSYQPQHF. The CDR3 DNA reads as TGTGCCAGCAGCTATCAGCCCCAGCATTTT.

V gene TRBV3-1 (or the pseudogene TRBV3-2) combines with J gene TRBJ2-3, with 9 bases lining up with TRBD1. This CDR3 contains 16 residues. CDR1 and CDR2 from the germline V gene are LGHDT and YNNKEL (reference sequence). Trimming at V came to 3 bases and at J to 6 bases, leaving 10 bases not matched to a gene. The CDR3 nucleotides are TGTGCCAGCAGCCATTCCAGGGGACAGGGCGGGGATACGCAGTATTTT. It is translated as CASSHSRGQGGDTQYF.

For the CDR3, the DNA is TGTGCCAGCAGTTCCCCCGGGACAGGGAGAAATCAGCCCCAGCATTTT. Translated: CASSSPGTGRNQPQHF. The chain carries TRBV6-6 and TRBJ1-5; 9 bases line up with TRBD1. The V gene's germline CDR1 is MNHNY and CDR2 SVGAGI (reference sequence). There are 16 residues in the CDR3. V was pared by 4 bases and J by 4 bases, with 8 bases of the junction left unmatched.

The chain employs TRBV11-2 and TRBJ2-7; 9 nucleotides match TRBD2. Unmatched junction bases numbered 4, after V lost 1 base and J lost 3 bases. CDR1 is SGHAT and CDR2 is FQNNGV in the germline V gene. The CDR3 is 15 amino acids. The CDR3 nucleotides are TGTGCCAGCAGCTTAGCAGCTAGCGGGGTCTACGAGCAGTACTTC. It codes for CASSLAASGVYEQYF.

This clone was detected a few times. The CDR3 DNA reads TGTGCCAGCAGCCCAGTGGGACAGGCGAACACCGGGGAGCTGTTTTTT. It codes for CASSPVGQANTGELFF. This chain uses TRBV5-5 with TRBJ2-2; 8 nucleotides align to TRBD1. In germline, CDR1 is SGHKS, CDR2 YYEKEE (reference sequence). The CDR3 is 16 amino acids. Losses at the gene ends were 4 bases for V and 0 bases for J; bases not matched to a gene: 5.

J is TRBJ2-1 and V is TRBV3-1 (or the pseudogene TRBV3-2); TRBD2 aligns across 8 bases. The CDR3 is made up of 15 amino acids. V lost 3 bases to trimming and J lost 4 bases; unmatched junction nucleotides: 5. In germline, CDR1 is LGHDT, CDR2 YNNKEL (reference sequence). The CDR3 sequence: CASSQFRGGYNEQFF. The CDR3, as DNA: TGTGCCAGCAGCCAGTTCCGGGGGGGGTACAATGAGCAGTTCTTC.

V usage is TRBV5-8 and J usage is TRBJ2-1, with D perhaps TRBD2 (5 bases). The germline gives CDR1 SGHTS, CDR2 YDEGEE. Deletions cut 0 bases from V and 0 bases from J, with 13 bases between. CDR3 length: 17 amino acids. The CDR3 protein is CASSLVRVPYSYNEQFF. CDR3 sequence (DNA): TGTGCCAGCAGCTTGGTGAGGGTGCCTTACTCCTACAATGAGCAGTTCTTC. The whole variable domain, filled in from reference TRBV5-8 and TRBJ2-1, reads EAGVTQSPTHLIKTRGQQATLRCSPISGHTSVYWYQQALGLGLQFLLWYDEGEERNRGNFPPRFSGRQFPNYSSELNVNALELEDSALYLCASSLVRVPYSYNEQFFGPGTRLTVL.

The V call is TRBV4-1, the J call TRBJ2-1; tentatively, D is TRBD1 (7 bases). The CDR3 spans 17 residues. Germline V CDR1 and CDR2: MGHRA, YSYEKL. V lost 4 bases, J lost 0 bases, and 16 bases lay in between. The chain's CDR3 is CASSRGGTASSYNEQFF. CDR3 in DNA: TGCGCCAGCAGCCGCGGAGGGACAGCGAGCTCCTACAATGAGCAGTTCTTC.

The genes are TRBV30 and TRBJ1-1; possible D gene TRBD1, 6 bases. The ends were cut back, 4 bases at V and 5 bases at J, with 14 bases in the middle. The V gene's germline CDR1 is GTSNPN and CDR2 SVGIG (reference sequence). This CDR3 comprises 13 residues. CDR3 amino acids: CAWNREGGTEAFF. The CDR3, as DNA: TGTGCCTGGAACAGGGAGGGCGGGACTGAAGCTTTCTTT.

The chain recombines TRBV3-1 (or the pseudogene TRBV3-2) with TRBJ2-3; possibly TRBD1 for D (6 bases). Trimming took 0 bases from V and 9 from J, leaving 19 bases between them. Per germline, CDR1 LGHDT and CDR2 YNNKEL (reference sequence). This CDR3 is built from 16 residues. The CDR3 reads CASSQEVGAPFQTQYF. DNA for the CDR3: TGTGCCAGCAGCCAAGAGGTGGGGGCCCCGTTTCAAACGCAGTATTTT.

This chain joins TRBV20-1 and TRBJ1-1; D uncertain. Germline V gene data show CDR1 as DFQATT and CDR2 as SNEGSKA (reference sequence). Trimming took off 3 bases at V and 1 base at J, with 9 bases between the two ends. The CDR3 extends over 13 amino acids. CDR3 region: CSASTRQNTEAFF. The CDR3 coding sequence is TGCAGTGCTAGTACCAGACAGAACACTGAAGCTTTCTTT.

The chain has TRBV30 and TRBJ2-3; possibly TRBD2 for D (5 bases). The CDR3 has 14 residues. Trimming took off 0 bases at V and 4 bases at J, with 11 bases between the two ends. CDR1 and CDR2 (germline): GTSNPN, SVGIG (reference sequence). The CDR3 DNA reads as TGTGCCTGGAGTGTACTAGGGTGGGCAGATACGCAGTATTTT. Its protein product is CAWSVLGWADTQYF.

The chain employs TRBV27 and TRBJ2-2, with TRBD1 matching 12 bases. The CDR3 is 15 amino acids. The trim removed 4 bases at V and 7 bases at J, leaving 4 bases unmatched. Germline V gene data show CDR1 as MNHEY and CDR2 as SMNVEV (reference sequence). The CDR3 here is CASSSGQGAIGELFF. CDR3 coding DNA: TGTGCCAGCAGTTCGGGACAGGGGGCGATCGGGGAGCTGTTTTTT.

This sequence joins TRBV13 and TRBJ2-1; D possibly corresponds to TRBD2 (6 bases). The CDR3 contains 12 residues. Trimming removed 5 bases at V and 9 bases at J, with 11 bases between. Germline loops: CDR1 PRHDT, CDR2 FYEKMQ (reference sequence). The DNA for the CDR3 is TGTGCCAGCAGCCAGACTAGGGTTGAGCAGTTCTTC. Its translation is CASSQTRVEQFF.

The rearrangement links TRBV10-3 to TRBJ2-5, with 8 bases lining up with TRBD2. CDR1 is ENHRY, CDR2 SYGVKD, per germline. V lost 3 bases, J lost 4 bases, and 16 bases stayed unmatched. The CDR3 is 18 amino acids. CDR3 in DNA: TGTGCCATCAGTGACGTCCTAGCGGGCGCGAAAAACGGAGAGACCCAGTACTTC. This encodes CAISDVLAGAKNGETQYF.

The J gene is TRBJ1-2, the V gene TRBV30; D is perhaps TRBD1 (6 bases). Trimming removed 5 bases at V and 2 bases at J, with 6 bases between. This CDR3 is 11 amino acids long. Germline V CDR1 and CDR2: GTSNPN, SVGIG (reference sequence). The CDR3 loop is CAWGQNYGYTF. Written as DNA, the CDR3 is TGTGCCTGGGGACAGAACTATGGCTACACCTTC.

Note on this clone: The sample carries other DNA sequences with the same CDR3. V usage is TRBV5-1 and J usage is TRBJ1-1, with D unclear. The CDR3 runs 14 residues. CDR1 and CDR2 from the germline V gene are SGHRS and YFSETQ. V was clipped by 4 bases and J by 6 bases, with 16 bases between them. The CDR3 DNA follows: TGCGCCAGCAGCCTGGACGGTTGGTACGCTGAAGCTTTCTTT. Amino acid sequence: CASSLDGWYAEAFF.

V is TRBV27 and J is TRBJ1-5; 10 bases map to TRBD1. J gave up 9 bases and V 4 bases, and 9 bases lay outside the gene matches. The CDR3 has 15 amino acids. Germline V CDR1 and CDR2: MNHEY, SMNVEV (reference sequence). The CDR3 spells CASSSGDRGRRPQHF. In nucleotides, the CDR3 is TGTGCCAGCAGTTCCGGGGACAGGGGTCGTCGGCCCCAGCATTTT.

J is TRBJ2-2 and V is TRBV2; 7 nucleotides align to TRBD1. The length of the CDR3 is 14 residues. Germline V gene data show CDR1 as SNHLY and CDR2 as FYNNEI. V dropped 6 bases and J dropped 3; count of bases not matched to a gene: 4. The CDR3 reads CASSVDRDTGELFF. The CDR3 DNA is TGTGCCAGCAGCGTAGACAGGGACACCGGGGAGCTGTTTTTT.

The chain uses TRBV2 and TRBJ2-7; 9 bases fit TRBD1. This CDR3 region has 14 residues. Germline trimming cut 6 bases from V and 4 bases from J; bases unmatched to any gene: 7. Germline V gives CDR1 SNHLY, CDR2 FYNNEI. CDR3 DNA: TGTGCCAGCAGGGGTACAGGGGGCTTTTACGAGCAGTACTTC. It specifies CASRGTGGFYEQYF.